A single sample is the source of the 29 T cell receptor beta chains below, sequenced in a study of regulatory T cells in long-lasting Graves disease. To make TCR beta libraries, researchers used iRepertoire HTBI primers and Arm-PCR of CDR3 regions. TCRdb reprocessed the multiplex PCR reads via MiXCR and lists one record per CDR3 protein. The sample has approximately 480,000 distinct CDR3 sequences, 15% to 20% seen once; the top ten hold more than 10%. Regarding time point: newly diagnosed GD, antithyroid drugs for less than 3 months. From PBMCs, RNA was extracted and then used to make the TCR library. These data were also reused for a study on T cells in Graves' hyperthyroidism and ophthalmopathy.

The sample consisted of peripheral blood mononuclear cells (PBMCs), taken at new diagnosis, from a patient treated with antithyroid drugs. These receptor sequences come from a man in his forties with Graves disease.

This clonotype was observed at least ten times. The chain carries TRBV7-2 and TRBJ2-1; 10 bases align to TRBD2. V lost 4 bases to trimming and J lost 9 bases; unmatched junction nucleotides: 9. The germline CDR1 and CDR2 sequences are SGHTA and FQGNSA. The CDR3 has 15 amino acids. The CDR3 reads CASSSSWLAGAEQFF. Written as DNA, the CDR3 is TGTGCCAGCAGCTCGTCGTGGCTAGCGGGAGCTGAGCAGTTCTTC.

This clonotype was counted at least ten times. V is TRBV7-9 and J is TRBJ2-3; 8 bases fit TRBD1. The germline CDR1 and CDR2 sequences are SEHNR and FQNEAQ (reference sequence). With V trimmed by 5 bases and J by 8 bases, 15 bases remained unmatched. The length of the CDR3 is 16 residues. The CDR3 loop reads CASSPRTGIKIGTQYF. For the CDR3, the DNA is TGTGCCAGCAGCCCGAGGACAGGGATAAAGATAGGTACGCAGTATTTT.

The chain uses TRBV28 and TRBJ2-7, with TRBD2 as a possible D gene (6 bases). CDR3 length equals 15 residues. CDR1 and CDR2 (germline): MDHEN, SYDVKM. V lost 3 bases and J lost 3, with 15 bases in between. The CDR3 DNA is TGTGCCAGCAGTTTCGACGGGGGATCGGGCTACGAGCAGTACTTC. It is translated as CASSFDGGSGYEQYF.

As to this clonotype: A much larger clone lies a single base off, so this may be a read error. The chain recombines TRBV7-9 with TRBJ2-1; TRBD1 aligns across 7 bases. CDR3 length: 16 residues. The V and J ends lost 2 bases and 10 bases, in that order; junction bases with no gene match: 14. Per the germline V gene, CDR1 is SEHNR and CDR2 is FQNEAQ (reference sequence). DNA of the CDR3: TGTGCCAGCAGCTTAAAATCGACAGGGAGCTCCTACGAGCAGTTCTTC. The encoded protein is CASSLKSTGSSYEQFF.

This rearrangement joins TRBV4-1 to TRBJ1-5; D gene uncertain. Germline V gene sequence: CDR1 MGHRA, CDR2 YSYEKL. The CDR3 totals 15 residues. Trimming cost V 4 bases and J 4 bases, with 14 bases left between them. The CDR3 DNA is TGCGCCAGCAGCCCCGAGCCCAGCGATAATCAGCCCCAGCATTTT. It codes for CASSPEPSDNQPQHF.

This clonotype was seen at least ten times. The chain links TRBV20-1 to TRBJ2-7; TRBD1 is a possible D gene (5 bases). V lost 1 base, J lost 3 bases, and 13 bases lay in between. Germline V gene lookup returns CDR1 DFQATT and CDR2 SNEGSKA (reference sequence). CDR3 size: 14 residues. CDR3 coding DNA: TGCAGTGCTAGAGTAGTACAGGATTTCTACGAGCAGTACTTC. Amino acids: CSARVVQDFYEQYF.

This clonotype was counted ten times or more. The chain has TRBV5-1 and TRBJ2-7; D may be TRBD1 (5 bases). V was cut by 0 bases and J by 3 bases, with 10 bases left in between. This CDR3 contains 14 residues. Germline V lookup: CDR1 SGHRS, CDR2 YFSETQ. The DNA for the CDR3 is TGCGCCAGCAGCTTGGACAACAGGATCTACGAGCAGTACTTC. Translation: CASSLDNRIYEQYF.

The table lists this clonotype with many counts. V usage is TRBV2 and J usage is TRBJ2-1, with D perhaps TRBD1 or TRBD2 (11 bases each). CDR1 SNHLY and CDR2 FYNNEI come from the germline V gene. V was shortened by 6 bases and J by 6 bases, with 30 bases between the two germline ends. The CDR3 runs 19 residues. CDR3 nucleotides: TGTGCCAGCAGGGGACAGGGGGTCGTAGCGGGAGGGCGGGTCAATGAGCAGTTCTTC. It translates to CASRGQGVVAGGRVNEQFF.

This clonotype occurred many times. V usage is TRBV28 and J usage is TRBJ1-1; D might be TRBD1 (5 bases). Trimming took 5 bases from V and 6 from J, leaving 16 bases between them. The CDR3 spans 14 residues. Looked up from germline, CDR1 is MDHEN and CDR2 is SYDVKM. CDR3 loop: CASSRGGATAEAFF. The CDR3 coding sequence is TGTGCCAGCAGTAGGGGTGGGGCGACGGCTGAAGCTTTCTTT.

The genes are TRBV6-1 and TRBJ2-5; weak D call: TRBD1 (5 bases). Germline CDR1 MNHNS, CDR2 SASEGT. Trimming cost V 6 bases and J 2 bases, with 22 bases left between them. There are 17 residues in the CDR3. Written as DNA, the CDR3 is TGTGCCAGCAGGGGGCCTCCAATTCTTCCACGGCAAGAGACCCAGTACTTC. It codes for CASRGPPILPRQETQYF.

The chain combines TRBV2 with TRBJ1-2; 11 bases align to TRBD1. V dropped 4 bases and J dropped 8; count of bases not matched to a gene: 3. Looked up from germline, CDR1 is SNHLY and CDR2 is FYNNEI. The CDR3 has 13 amino acids. CDR3 bases: TGTGCCAGCAGTGGTTGGGACAGGGGGGGCTACACCTTC. Translated, it gives CASSGWDRGGYTF.

The rearrangement links TRBV29-1 to TRBJ2-7; D remains unclear. Between the trimmed V and J ends, which lost 2 bases and 3 bases, there was a span of 11 bases. Germline V CDR1 and CDR2: SQVTM, ANQGSEA. CDR3 length: 13 amino acids. The CDR3 region is CSVESGTGYEQYF. In DNA, the CDR3 is TGCAGCGTTGAATCTGGAACTGGCTACGAGCAGTACTTC.

This clonotype was detected many times. The chain uses TRBV11-2 and TRBJ2-5; D is perhaps TRBD1 (5 bases). The germline V gene encodes CDR1 SGHAT and CDR2 FQNNGV. The length of the CDR3 is 14 residues. Trimming took 1 base from V and 6 from J, leaving 12 bases between them. Here the CDR3 DNA reads TGTGCCAGCAGCTTAGCAGGGTTGTTAAAGACCCAGTACTTC. Its protein product is CASSLAGLLKTQYF.

As for this clonotype: Its ends do not fully match the called genes, so a read error is possible. This chain links TRBV11-2 with TRBJ1-1; D ambiguous. The CDR3 covers 15 residues. From germline, CDR1 is SGHAT and CDR2 FQNNGV. The CDR3 bases are TGTGCCAGCAACTTACGCCGCACGAGGAACACTGAAGCTTTCTTT. Protein product: CASNLRRTRNTEAFF.

This clonotype was counted only a few times. This chain links TRBV28 with TRBJ2-3; 9 nucleotides align to TRBD2. Per germline, CDR1 MDHEN and CDR2 SYDVKM. The trim removed 4 bases at V and 0 bases at J, leaving 5 bases unmatched. This CDR3 region has 16 residues. The CDR3 DNA follows: TGTGCCAGCAGTTCCGGACTAGCGACTAGCACAGATACGCAGTATTTT. Translating it yields CASSSGLATSTDTQYF.

This clonotype showed up just a few times. V usage is TRBV7-9 and J usage is TRBJ1-1, with D uncertain. Germline-derived CDR1 and CDR2 are SEHNR and FQNEAQ (reference sequence). Trimming left V 2 bases short and J 3 bases short, with 7 bases between. The CDR3 is 13 amino acids. The CDR3 protein is CASSLSQYTEAFF. The DNA for the CDR3 is TGTGCCAGCAGCTTATCTCAGTACACTGAAGCTTTCTTT. The variable domain in full, with the rest retrieved from reference TRBV7-9 and TRBJ1-1, is DTGVSQNPRHKITKRGQNVTFRCDPISEHNRLYWYRQTLGQGPEFLTYFQNEAQLEKSRLLSDRFSAERPKGSFSTLEIQRTEQGDSAMYLCASSLSQYTEAFFGQGTRLTVV.

The CDR3 coding sequence is TGTGCCAGCAGCTTAGGACGGGCTAGCGGGAGAGGTGAGCAGTTCTTC. Amino acids: CASSLGRASGRGEQFF. J is TRBJ2-1 and V is TRBV13, with 10 bases matching TRBD2. The germline V gene encodes CDR1 PRHDT and CDR2 FYEKMQ (reference sequence). The CDR3 is 16 residues long. J gave up 9 bases and V 0 bases, and 8 bases lay outside the gene matches.

This clonotype was found many times. This sequence joins TRBV2 and TRBJ2-5, with no clear D. Germline CDR1 reads SNHLY; CDR2 reads FYNNEI. The germline V and J ends were trimmed by 6 bases and 5 bases, with 10 bases remaining between them. The CDR3 sequence is 12 residues long. The CDR3, as DNA: TGTGCCAGCAGCGCCTCTGGGGAGACCCAGTACTTC. It translates to CASSASGETQYF.

Many counts were recorded for this clonotype. The chain couples TRBV12-3 or TRBV12-4 to TRBJ2-7; TRBD1 matches at 8 bases. The junction had 18 bases not matched to a gene; V was cut back by 5 bases and J by 0 bases. The CDR3 covers 19 residues. DNA for the CDR3: TGTGCCAGCAGTAGCTCAGGGGACAGGCTAGCCCCGAGCTCCTACGAGCAGTACTTC. Translating gives CASSSSGDRLAPSSYEQYF.

This clonotype was recorded a few times. This sequence joins TRBV19 and TRBJ2-7, with D perhaps matching TRBD1 or TRBD2 (6 bases each). Trimming removed 5 bases from V and 2 bases from J, with 13 bases in between. Germline CDR1 LNHDA, CDR2 SQIVND (reference sequence). This CDR3 spans 14 amino acids. CDR3: CASSPHREAYEQYF. CDR3 nucleotide sequence: TGTGCCAGTAGTCCGCACAGGGAGGCCTACGAGCAGTACTTC.

This clonotype was observed a few times. The chain employs TRBV12-5 and TRBJ2-7, with 10 positions matching TRBD2. This CDR3 region has 14 residues. Germline V gene data show CDR1 as LGHNT and CDR2 as FRNRAP. Trimming at V came to 5 bases and at J to 3 bases, leaving 4 bases not matched to a gene. CDR3 in amino acids: CASGHASGSYEQYF. DNA of the CDR3: TGTGCTAGTGGTCATGCTAGCGGGAGCTACGAGCAGTACTTC.

Worth noting for this clonotype: With only one base between it and a far larger clone, this is likely a read error. The CDR3, as DNA: TGTGCCGGCAGCTTAGGGACATGGACAGCGAACACCGGGGAGCTGTTTTTT. Its protein product is CAGSLGTWTANTGELFF. V is TRBV11-3 and J is TRBJ2-2; weak D call: TRBD1 (6 bases). In germline, CDR1 is SGHNT, CDR2 YENEEA. CDR3 length: 17 residues.

This clonotype has just a few counts. The chain recombines TRBV29-1 with TRBJ2-2, with a tentative D call TRBD1 (6 bases). The CDR3 length is 14 residues. The V end lost 1 base, the J end lost 6 bases, and 12 bases lay between the germline ends. The V gene's germline CDR1 is SQVTM and CDR2 ANQGSEA. The CDR3 nucleotides are TGCAGCGTTGAAGGGACAGAGTTGTCCGGGGAGCTGTTTTTT. The encoded protein is CSVEGTELSGELFF.

The table lists this clonotype with a few counts. This sequence joins TRBV6-9 and TRBJ2-1; 10 bases are a match to TRBD1. J was trimmed by 6 bases and V by 3 bases; bases with no gene match: 8. The CDR3 has 16 amino acids. Germline loops: CDR1 MNHGY, CDR2 SVAAGI. The CDR3: CASSYRGTGVGNEQFF. The CDR3 DNA is TGTGCCAGCAGTTACCGCGGGACAGGGGTCGGCAATGAGCAGTTCTTC.

This clonotype showed up many times. The chain combines TRBV7-9 with TRBJ1-2, with TRBD1 identical over 10 bases. The CDR3 has 14 amino acids. Trimming removed 10 bases from V and 7 bases from J; junction bases left unmatched: 12. Germline CDR1 is SEHNR and CDR2 is FQNEAQ (reference sequence). CDR3 DNA: TGTGCCACGTTTGACGGGACAGGGGCCTTTGGCTACACCTTC. It specifies CATFDGTGAFGYTF.

There are many counts of this clonotype. V is TRBV28 and J is TRBJ2-1; no reliable D call. V was cut by 6 bases and J by 10 bases, with 10 bases left in between. CDR1 is MDHEN and CDR2 is SYDVKM in the germline V gene. This CDR3 comprises 11 residues. CDR3 in amino acids: CASSWVGEQFF. The CDR3 DNA reads TGTGCCAGCAGCTGGGTTGGGGAGCAGTTCTTC.

The table lists this clonotype with many counts. The V call is TRBV7-8, the J call TRBJ1-4; 12 bases fit TRBD1. The CDR3 runs 16 residues. Trimming at V came to 0 bases and at J to 8 bases, leaving 4 bases not matched to a gene. The germline gives CDR1 SGHVS, CDR2 FQNEAQ. The DNA for the CDR3 is TGTGCCAGCAGCTTAGCGAGGGACAGGGGGCACGAAAAACTGTTTTTT. Its protein product is CASSLARDRGHEKLFF.

This clonotype was observed a handful of times. The rearrangement joins TRBV20-1 to TRBJ2-1; D is perhaps TRBD2 (6 bases). V dropped 6 bases and J dropped 0 bases, with 15 bases sitting between them. In germline, CDR1 is DFQATT, CDR2 SNEGSKA (reference sequence). The CDR3 consists of 15 residues. The CDR3, as DNA: TGCAGTGCCGTCAGACTAGTTGGCTCCTACAATGAGCAGTTCTTC. Its protein is CSAVRLVGSYNEQFF.

This clonotype was detected ten times or more. The chain uses TRBV5-1 and TRBJ2-1; 7 bases align to TRBD1. Germline CDR1 is SGHRS and CDR2 is YFSETQ. This CDR3 is 15 amino acids long. With 1 base clipped from V and 4 bases from J, the junction kept 5 bases outside the gene matches. The CDR3, as DNA: TGCGCCAGCAGCTTGTCCGGGACAGCATACAATGAGCAGTTCTTC. It encodes CASSLSGTAYNEQFF.